The 20 T cell receptor beta chains below all came from one sample that was sequenced in a study of cytomegalovirus exposure and HLA in healthy donors. Measured with immunoSEQ multiplex PCR; TCRdb has only the in-frame clones, and not every one. This table holds 250,000 to 300,000 clones, around 90% found once. The material sequenced was PBMCs. These receptor sequences come from a woman between 18 and 30 years old in good health and CMV-seronegative.

The chain links TRBV7-2 to TRBJ2-7; D not certain. The CDR3 has 15 residues. Trimming pared 0 bases from V and 3 bases from J, leaving 12 bases between. CDR1 and CDR2 (germline): SGHTA, FQGNSA. CDR3 DNA sequence: TGTGCCAGCAGCTTAGCGACGGTAAGCGACTACGAGCAGTACGTC. Translation gives CASSLATVSDYEQYV.

This clone showed up just once. The rearrangement uses TRBV28 and TRBJ2-2, with D possibly being TRBD2 (5 bases). Trimming removed 3 bases at V and 4 bases at J, with 12 bases between. CDR3 length equals 15 residues. Germline assignment: CDR1 MDHEN and CDR2 SYDVKM. The DNA for the CDR3 is TGTGCCAGCAGTTTTTTACTAGTGTCCACCGGGGAGCTGTTTTTT. It specifies CASSFLLVSTGELFF.

The V call is TRBV27, the J call TRBJ1-1, with 7 bases identical to TRBD1. The CDR3 covers 14 residues. Germline CDR1 reads MNHEY; CDR2 reads SMNVEV (reference sequence). After removal of 9 bases from V and 4 bases from J, the junction contained 11 bases not matched to a gene. CDR3 amino acids: CASMLDRAGTEAFF. The CDR3 DNA is TGTGCCAGTATGCTCGACAGGGCGGGCACTGAAGCTTTCTTT.

The chain uses TRBV27 and TRBJ1-6; 7 bases are a match to TRBD1. The CDR3 loop spans 15 amino acids. The germline V gene has CDR1 MNHEY and CDR2 SMNVEV (reference sequence). V lost 5 bases, J lost 14 bases, and 15 bases stayed unmatched. CDR3 sequence reads: CASSPHDRVGSALHF. In DNA, the CDR3 is TGTGCCAGCAGTCCACACGACAGGGTTGGTTCGGCCCTCCACTTT.

The chain couples TRBV5-8 to TRBJ1-2, with D unclear. Per germline, CDR1 SGHTS and CDR2 YDEGEE. Trimming removed 8 bases from V and 3 bases from J, with 11 bases in between. The CDR3 runs 12 residues. The chain's CDR3 is CASSDIHYGYTF. Here the CDR3 DNA reads TGTGCCAGTTCAGACATCCACTATGGCTACACCTTC. Combining the CDR3 with reference TRBV5-8 and TRBJ1-2 gives the whole variable domain EAGVTQSPTHLIKTRGQQATLRCSPISGHTSVYWYQQALGLGLQFLLWYDEGEERNRGNFPPRFSGRQFPNYSSELNVNALELEDSALYLCASSDIHYGYTFGSGTRLTVV.

The J gene is TRBJ1-2, the V gene TRBV4-3; TRBD1 is a possible D gene (6 bases). V was trimmed by 2 bases and J by 4 bases, leaving 11 bases between them. The CDR3 consists of 14 residues. Germline loops: CDR1 LGHNA, CDR2 YSLEER. The chain's CDR3 is CASSQFGGAYGYTF. DNA of the CDR3: TGCGCCAGCAGCCAATTTGGGGGGGCCTATGGCTACACCTTC.

The gene calls are TRBV10-3 and TRBJ1-2; a possible D gene is TRBD1 (5 bases). This CDR3 region has 15 residues. The germline V and J ends were trimmed by 3 bases and 5 bases, with 16 bases remaining between them. The germline CDR1 and CDR2 sequences are ENHRY and SYGVKD. CDR3 loop: CAISDYIGQGYGYTF. Written as DNA, the CDR3 is TGTGCCATCAGTGATTATATTGGGCAGGGATATGGCTACACCTTC.

This chain links TRBV27 with TRBJ1-1; a possible D gene is TRBD1 (6 bases). The CDR3 totals 15 residues. Looked up from germline, CDR1 is MNHEY and CDR2 is SMNVEV (reference sequence). Deletions cut 0 bases from V and 8 bases from J, with 16 bases between. CDR3 protein: CASSLSFQGPTEAFF. The DNA for the CDR3 is TGTGCCAGCAGTTTATCGTTTCAGGGGCCGACGGAAGCTTTCTTT.

The chain carries TRBV28 and TRBJ1-6, with a tentative D call TRBD1 (6 bases). CDR1 is MDHEN and CDR2 is SYDVKM in the germline V gene. Trimming removed 6 bases at V and 4 bases at J, with 10 bases between. The CDR3 runs 14 residues. The CDR3, as DNA: TGTGCCAGCAGAAAGGGGGAGTATAATTCACCCCTCCACTTT. Its translation is CASRKGEYNSPLHF.

The J gene is TRBJ1-4, the V gene TRBV30, with D unclear. V shed 2 bases and J shed 6 bases, with 13 bases lying between them. Germline V gene lookup returns CDR1 GTSNPN and CDR2 SVGIG (reference sequence). There are 14 residues in the CDR3. The CDR3 is CAWSRSLRDEKLFF. For the CDR3, the DNA is TGTGCCTGGAGTAGATCCCTCCGGGATGAAAAACTGTTTTTT.

The rearrangement uses TRBV5-6 and TRBJ2-2; 9 positions agree with TRBD1. The germline V gene has CDR1 SGHDT and CDR2 YYEEEE. CDR3 length equals 19 residues. V trimming: 1 base; J trimming: 4 bases; junction bases outside the gene matches: 14. The CDR3 bases are TGTGCCAGCAGCTTGTTTCGGGGGACAGGGAGGGGATTCACCGGGGAGCTGTTTTTT. Encoded protein: CASSLFRGTGRGFTGELFF.

The J gene is TRBJ1-1, the V gene TRBV28; perhaps TRBD1 as D (6 bases). V lost 5 bases and J 9 bases, leaving 13 bases between the germline ends. The CDR3 sequence is 12 residues long. Germline CDR1 MDHEN, CDR2 SYDVKM. This CDR3 is CASSAFQGQAFF. The CDR3, as DNA: TGTGCCAGCAGTGCTTTTCAGGGGCAAGCTTTCTTT.

In this sample, this clone turned up once. This chain uses TRBV2 with TRBJ1-2; 8 bases align to TRBD1. Germline V gene lookup returns CDR1 SNHLY and CDR2 FYNNEI. This CDR3 region has 15 residues. V gave up 3 bases and J gave up 4 bases; unmatched junction bases: 7. CDR3 loop: CASSDGTGRGYGYTF. In DNA, the CDR3 is TGTGCCAGCAGTGATGGGACAGGACGGGGCTATGGCTACACCTTC.

J is TRBJ2-1 and V is TRBV6-4; TRBD1 matches 9 bases. The trim removed 1 base at V and 4 bases at J, leaving 5 bases unmatched. Germline CDR1 is MRHNA and CDR2 is SNTAGT. The CDR3 has 16 amino acids. The DNA of the CDR3 is TGTGCCAGCAGTGACTACGGGACAGGGACGTACAATGAGCAGTTCTTC. Its translation is CASSDYGTGTYNEQFF.

The rearrangement joins TRBV7-2 to TRBJ2-5; D remains ambiguous. The CDR3 spans 11 residues. The ends were cut back, 3 bases at V and 4 bases at J, with 3 bases in the middle. Germline lookup yields CDR1 SGHTA and CDR2 FQGNSA. CDR3 sequence reads: CASSFGETQYF. CDR3 sequence (DNA): TGTGCCAGCAGCTTCGGAGAGACCCAGTACTTC.

This clone was recorded a few times. This chain links TRBV6-5 with TRBJ1-3; D remains unclear. V was cut by 9 bases and J by 3 bases, with 6 bases left in between. The CDR3 extends over 11 amino acids. Germline values: CDR1 MNHEY, CDR2 SVGAGI. Here the CDR3 reads CASHFGNTIYF. CDR3 coding DNA: TGTGCCAGTCACTTTGGAAACACCATATATTTT.

This clone was detected only once. The V call is TRBV2, the J call TRBJ1-2; D may be TRBD1 (5 bases). The ends were cut back, 5 bases at V and 1 base at J, with 11 bases in the middle. The CDR3 runs to 14 residues. Germline V gene data show CDR1 as SNHLY and CDR2 as FYNNEI. The CDR3 DNA reads TGTGCCAGCAGTCGATCAGACAGTAACTATGGCTACACCTTC. Encoded protein: CASSRSDSNYGYTF. Variable domain in full (rest from reference TRBV2 and TRBJ1-2): EPEVTQTPSHQVTQMGQEVILRCVPISNHLYFYWYRQILGQKVEFLVSFYNNEISEKSEIFDDQFSVERPDGSNFTLKIRSTKLEDSAMYFCASSRSDSNYGYTFGSGTRLTVV.

The rearrangement links TRBV5-6 to TRBJ2-1; TRBD2 aligns across 13 bases. Germline V gene data show CDR1 as SGHDT and CDR2 as YYEEEE. The CDR3 length is 17 residues. With V trimmed by 2 bases and J by 2 bases, 4 bases remained unmatched. The CDR3 sequence: CASSLPLAGGPYNEQFF. CDR3 nucleotide sequence: TGTGCCAGCAGCTTACCACTAGCGGGGGGGCCCTACAATGAGCAGTTCTTC.

DNA of the CDR3: TGTGCCAGCAGCTTACCACTACAGGGCCCTAATGAAAAACTGTTTTTT. The encoded protein is CASSLPLQGPNEKLFF. V and J are TRBV7-9 and TRBJ1-4; perhaps TRBD1 as D (6 bases). This CDR3 is 16 amino acids long. V shed 2 bases and J shed 3 bases, with 13 bases lying between them. Germline V gene sequence: CDR1 SEHNR, CDR2 FQNEAQ (reference sequence).

This rearrangement joins TRBV7-9 to TRBJ2-3, with 7 bases fitting TRBD1. The CDR3 loop spans 15 amino acids. The germline V gene has CDR1 SEHNR and CDR2 FQNEAQ (reference sequence). Trimming removed 5 bases from V and 3 bases from J; junction bases left unmatched: 8. CDR3 sequence reads: CASSTETGWTDTQYF. For the CDR3, the DNA is TGTGCCAGCAGCACCGAGACAGGGTGGACAGATACGCAGTATTTT.